What follows describes a single T cell receptor (beta chain). This table comes from immunoSEQ multiplex PCR, and its TCRdb copy is limited to in-frame clones, with some not included. This sample has fewer than 110,000 clones, with about nine tenths found just once. This CDR3 has 16 amino acids. CDR1 and CDR2 from the germline V gene are GTSNPN and SVGIG (reference sequence). The trim removed 0 bases at V and 0 bases at J, leaving 4 bases unmatched. This entry comes from a study of blood T cell repertoires in COVID-19. The chain has TRBV30 and TRBJ1-4; 7 nucleotides line up with TRBD1. The specimen was peripheral blood. This clonotype was sampled from an elderly woman in a cohort sampled during active COVID-19. CDR3 sequence: CAWSVGQGATNEKLFF. CDR3 in DNA: TGTGCCTGGAGTGTGGGGCAGGGGGCAACTAATGAAAAACTGTTTTTT.